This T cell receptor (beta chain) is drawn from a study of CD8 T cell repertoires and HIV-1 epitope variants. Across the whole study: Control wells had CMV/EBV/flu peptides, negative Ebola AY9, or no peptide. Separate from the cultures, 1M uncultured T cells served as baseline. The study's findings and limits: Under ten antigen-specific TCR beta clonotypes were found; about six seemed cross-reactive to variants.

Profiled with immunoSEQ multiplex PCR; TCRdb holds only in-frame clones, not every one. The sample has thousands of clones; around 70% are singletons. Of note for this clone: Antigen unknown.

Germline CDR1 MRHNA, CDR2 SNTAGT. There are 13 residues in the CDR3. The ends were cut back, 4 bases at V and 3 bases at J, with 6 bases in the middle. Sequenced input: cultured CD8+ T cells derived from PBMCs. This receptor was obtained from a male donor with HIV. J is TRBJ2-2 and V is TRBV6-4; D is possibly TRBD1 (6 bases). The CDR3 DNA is TGTGCCAGCAGTGCAGGGGACACCGGGGAGCTGTTTTTT. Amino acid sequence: CASSAGDTGELFF.